The 28 T cell receptor beta chains below all came from one sample that was sequenced in a study of cytomegalovirus exposure and HLA in healthy donors. The study ran its PCR with 60 Vbeta and 13 Jbeta primers. Method: immunoSEQ multiplex PCR; TCRdb's copy keeps in-frame clones and lacks some. The data show 100,000 to 150,000 clones, 83% seen once. The material sequenced was PBMCs. These receptors came from a woman in her forties in good health and CMV-seropositive.

This chain connects TRBV2 to TRBJ1-1, with D possibly TRBD1 on 5 matching bases. This CDR3 contains 15 residues. V was trimmed by 6 bases and J by 2 bases, leaving 16 bases between them. Per germline, CDR1 SNHLY and CDR2 FYNNEI. In nucleotides, the CDR3 is TGTGCCAGCAGAACCCCCGGGGGGTTAAACACTGAAGCTTTCTTT. This gives the protein CASRTPGGLNTEAFF.

The chain employs TRBV15 and TRBJ1-2, with 7 positions matching TRBD1. Germline V gene sequence: CDR1 LNHNV, CDR2 YYDKDF (reference sequence). The CDR3 is 15 residues long. V lost 3 bases and J lost 1; bases outside the gene matches: 5. CDR3 sequence (DNA): TGTGCCACCAGCAGGGGGACAGACCTTAACTATGGCTACACCTTC. Amino acids: CATSRGTDLNYGYTF. The full variable domain, rest sourced from reference TRBV15 and TRBJ1-2, is DAMVIQNPRYQVTQFGKPVTLSCSQTLNHNVMYWYQQKSSQAPKLLFHYYDKDFNNEADTPDNFQSRRPNTSFCFLDIRSPGLGDTAMYLCATSRGTDLNYGYTFGSGTRLTVV.

V usage is TRBV30 and J usage is TRBJ1-6, with D unresolved. The CDR3 loop spans 13 amino acids. Deletions cut 3 bases from V and 6 bases from J, with 9 bases between. Germline CDR1 and CDR2: GTSNPN and SVGIG (reference sequence). In nucleotides, the CDR3 is TGTGCCTGGAGGGAGCAGATTAATTCACCCCTCCACTTT. Translating it yields CAWREQINSPLHF.

The chain is built from TRBV28 and TRBJ1-2, with TRBD1 as a possible D gene (5 bases). V gave up 1 base and J gave up 8 bases, with 14 bases separating them. The germline V gene has CDR1 MDHEN and CDR2 SYDVKM. The length of the CDR3 is 14 residues. CDR3 nucleotides: TGTGCCAGCAGTTTATCCCCAGGGCAAGGGGGCTACACCTTC. Its translation: CASSLSPGQGGYTF.

The DNA of the CDR3 is TGTGCCAGCAGCTTAGGGACAGCCTCCCTTTTTTTT. Translated, it gives CASSLGTASLFF. The rearrangement joins TRBV7-8 to TRBJ1-4, with D maybe TRBD1 (6 bases). CDR1 and CDR2 (germline): SGHVS, FQNEAQ. This CDR3 has 12 amino acids. Deletions cut 1 base from V and 17 bases from J, with 14 bases between.

The V and J genes are TRBV5-8 and TRBJ2-2; possible D gene TRBD1, 6 bases. V dropped 4 bases and J dropped 7 bases, with 17 bases sitting between them. Germline lookup yields CDR1 SGHTS and CDR2 YDEGEE. The CDR3 loop spans 15 amino acids. The chain's CDR3 is CASSAWTVWDGELFF. CDR3 DNA: TGTGCCAGCAGCGCCTGGACAGTTTGGGACGGGGAGCTGTTTTTT.

This clone came up once. The chain carries TRBV7-2 and TRBJ1-5; D perhaps matches TRBD1 (6 bases). V lost 5 bases and J lost 2, with 13 bases in between. The CDR3 sequence is 15 residues long. From germline, CDR1 is SGHTA and CDR2 FQGNSA. CDR3 sequence reads: CASSPGEVGNQPQHF. DNA for the CDR3: TGTGCCAGCAGCCCAGGGGAAGTGGGCAATCAGCCCCAGCATTTT.

This chain links TRBV15 with TRBJ2-2; the match to TRBD1 covers 8 bases. CDR1 and CDR2 (germline): LNHNV, YYDKDF (reference sequence). This CDR3 has 16 amino acids. The V gene end was trimmed by 1 base and the J gene end by 5 bases; junction bases not matched to a gene: 6. CDR3 in amino acids: CATSRAGQGITGELFF. The CDR3 DNA is TGTGCCACCAGCAGAGCAGGACAGGGAATAACCGGGGAGCTGTTTTTT.

The chain uses TRBV6-6 and TRBJ1-2, with 7 bases fitting TRBD1. Germline V gives CDR1 MNHNY, CDR2 SVGAGI (reference sequence). The CDR3 is made up of 14 amino acids. Trimming took 5 bases from V and 6 from J; bases not matched to a gene: 9. The chain's CDR3 is CASSPSRGADGYTF. Here the CDR3 DNA reads TGTGCCAGCAGTCCCAGCAGGGGGGCCGATGGCTACACCTTC.

V usage is TRBV27 and J usage is TRBJ2-1; 8 positions match TRBD2. J gave up 5 bases and V 1 base, and 4 bases lay outside the gene matches. Germline V gene data show CDR1 as MNHEY and CDR2 as SMNVEV (reference sequence). CDR3 length: 15 amino acids. CDR3 in DNA: TGTGCCAGCAGTTTATTAGCGGGGACTAACAATGAGCAGTTCTTC. This codes for CASSLLAGTNNEQFF.

J is TRBJ2-4 and V is TRBV19; 7 bases are a match to TRBD2. From germline, CDR1 is LNHDA and CDR2 SQIVND (reference sequence). The CDR3 totals 16 residues. V was pared by 6 bases and J by 0 bases, with 8 bases of the junction left unmatched. CDR3 amino acids: CASRSGGILAKNIQYF. The CDR3, as DNA: TGTGCCAGTAGGTCGGGGGGAATTCTAGCCAAAAACATTCAGTACTTC.

The chain has TRBV9 and TRBJ1-2; 7 bases agree with TRBD1. The J segment lost 8 bases and the V segment lost 3 bases, leaving 10 bases of the junction unmatched. Germline assignment: CDR1 SGDLS and CDR2 YYNGEE. The CDR3 spans 14 residues. In DNA, the CDR3 is TGTGCCAGCAGCGGAAGTACAGGGGCAGAGGGCTACACCTTC. Translating it yields CASSGSTGAEGYTF.

This CDR3 is CASSPRRDYGYTF. Written as DNA, the CDR3 is TGTGCCAGTAGTCCCAGACGGGACTATGGCTACACCTTC. This chain links TRBV19 with TRBJ1-2; D is undetermined. Germline V CDR1 and CDR2: LNHDA, SQIVND (reference sequence). V gave up 5 bases and J gave up 3 bases, with 10 bases separating them. The CDR3 spans 13 residues. Looking up the rest from reference TRBV19 and TRBJ1-2 gives the full variable domain: DGGITQSPKYLFRKEGQNVTLSCEQNLNHDAMYWYRQDPGQGLRLIYYSQIVNDFQKGDIAEGYSVSREKKESFPLTVTSAQKNPTAFYLCASSPRRDYGYTFGSGTRLTVV.

CDR3 in amino acids: CSAMGSGNSYEQYF. CDR3 in DNA: TGCAGCGCTATGGGGAGCGGGAACTCCTACGAGCAGTACTTC. The rearrangement uses TRBV29-1 and TRBJ2-7; 7 bases match TRBD2. With V trimmed by 7 bases and J by 0 bases, 9 bases remained unmatched. CDR1 and CDR2 (germline): SQVTM, ANQGSEA. The CDR3 is 14 amino acids.

This sequence joins TRBV10-2 and TRBJ2-3; 9 bases agree with TRBD2. The J segment lost 4 bases and the V segment lost 6 bases, leaving 5 bases of the junction unmatched. CDR3 length equals 14 residues. The germline gives CDR1 WSHSY, CDR2 SAAADI. The CDR3 DNA sequence: TGCGCCAGCAGGGGCGGGGGGGCTCCAGATACGCAGTATTTT. Residues: CASRGGGAPDTQYF.

The rearrangement uses TRBV7-3 and TRBJ2-7; 7 bases fit TRBD1. Germline CDR1 and CDR2: SGHTA and FQGTGA. The CDR3 is 14 residues long. Trimming cost V 5 bases and J 3 bases; bases outside gene matches: 7. The CDR3, as DNA: TGTGCCAGCAGCCCTGCCGGGACAGACTACGAGCAGTACTTC. This codes for CASSPAGTDYEQYF.

The chain has TRBV15 and TRBJ2-1; tentative D call: TRBD1 (7 bases). Germline CDR1 reads LNHNV; CDR2 reads YYDKDF (reference sequence). The CDR3 sequence is 15 residues long. V lost 4 bases and J lost 5, with 15 bases in between. CDR3 in DNA: TGTGCCACCAGCAATAGCGGACAGGCCAACAATGAGCAGTTCTTC. Translation: CATSNSGQANNEQFF.

The rearrangement links TRBV5-1 to TRBJ2-5; TRBD2 aligns across 9 bases. In germline, CDR1 is SGHRS, CDR2 YFSETQ. The CDR3 loop spans 17 amino acids. J gave up 1 base and V 4 bases, and 11 bases lay outside the gene matches. The CDR3 reads CASSPGLARSTQETQYF. The CDR3 DNA reads TGCGCCAGCAGCCCCGGACTAGCGAGATCCACCCAAGAGACCCAGTACTTC.

The chain is built from TRBV7-9 and TRBJ1-1, with a weak D call TRBD1 (5 bases). Deletions cut 2 bases from V and 2 bases from J, with 9 bases between. The CDR3 contains 14 residues. CDR1 is SEHNR, CDR2 FQNEAQ, per germline (reference sequence). In DNA form, the CDR3 reads TGTGCCAGCAGCTTATTACAGGACAACACTGAAGCTTTCTTT. Translation: CASSLLQDNTEAFF.

V and J are TRBV5-1 and TRBJ2-1; 7 nucleotides match TRBD2. The CDR3 has 16 residues. Germline CDR1 and CDR2: SGHRS and YFSETQ. The junction had 10 bases not matched to a gene; V was cut back by 1 base and J by 6 bases. The CDR3 is CASSLIFRGDFNEQFF. The DNA of the CDR3 is TGCGCCAGCAGCTTGATTTTCCGGGGGGATTTCAATGAGCAGTTCTTC. Together with reference TRBV5-1 and TRBJ2-1, the CDR3 gives the full variable domain: KAGVTQTPRYLIKTRGQQVTLSCSPISGHRSVSWYQQTPGQGLQFLFEYFSETQRNKGNFPGRFSGRQFSNSRSEMNVSTLELGDSALYLCASSLIFRGDFNEQFFGPGTRLTVL.

The chain carries TRBV5-6 and TRBJ2-4; D ambiguous. This CDR3 has 13 residues. Germline assignment: CDR1 SGHDT and CDR2 YYEEEE. V lost 0 bases and J lost 8, with 9 bases in between. CDR3 amino acids: CASSLERLHIQYF. CDR3 nucleotide sequence: TGTGCCAGCAGCTTGGAACGGTTACACATTCAGTACTTC.

This chain uses TRBV7-8 with TRBJ2-1; tentative D call: TRBD2 (5 bases). The CDR3 extends over 12 amino acids. Germline CDR1 SGHVS, CDR2 FQNEAQ. The V and J ends lost 3 bases and 8 bases respectively, with 8 bases between them. As DNA, the CDR3 is TGTGCCAGCAGCTTTGGAGGCGATGAGCAGTTCTTC. The encoded protein is CASSFGGDEQFF.

The J gene is TRBJ1-1, the V gene TRBV5-5, with D perhaps matching TRBD1 (6 bases). Per germline, CDR1 SGHKS and CDR2 YYEKEE (reference sequence). This CDR3 spans 13 amino acids. Deletions cut 2 bases from V and 5 bases from J, with 10 bases between. CDR3 in DNA: TGTGCCAGCAGCTTAGGGGGAGGGACTGAAGCTTTCTTT. Amino acid sequence: CASSLGGGTEAFF.

The rearrangement links TRBV7-8 to TRBJ1-2; D gene ambiguous. CDR3 length: 15 amino acids. Germline V gene data show CDR1 as SGHVS and CDR2 as FQNEAQ. The ends were cut back, 5 bases at V and 0 bases at J, with 13 bases in the middle. The CDR3 protein is CASSARGRTNYGYTF. CDR3 sequence (DNA): TGTGCCAGCAGCGCCCGTGGGAGAACTAACTATGGCTACACCTTC.

The V and J genes are TRBV18 and TRBJ1-1; TRBD1 is a possible D gene (6 bases). CDR1 and CDR2 (germline): KGHSH, LQKENI. The CDR3 runs 14 residues. V was clipped by 3 bases and J by 3 bases, with 11 bases between them. CDR3 coding DNA: TGTGCCAGCTCACCCGCGGCAGGGGACACTGAAGCTTTCTTT. Amino acid sequence: CASSPAAGDTEAFF.

Of note for this clone: Other DNA sequences in this sample translate to the same CDR3. Here the CDR3 reads CASSVTGGNTEAFF. The DNA of the CDR3 is TGTGCCAGCAGCGTGACAGGTGGGAACACTGAAGCTTTCTTT. The rearrangement links TRBV9 to TRBJ1-1; D may be TRBD1 (6 bases). CDR1 SGDLS and CDR2 YYNGEE come from the germline V gene. Trimming left V 2 bases short and J 1 base short, with 9 bases between. The CDR3 has 14 amino acids.

In this sample, this clone turned up once. The chain links TRBV6-1 to TRBJ1-2; D perhaps matches TRBD1 (5 bases). Per germline, CDR1 MNHNS and CDR2 SASEGT. The CDR3 is 15 residues long. V lost 2 bases, J lost 4 bases, and 14 bases lay in between. In DNA form, the CDR3 reads TGTGCCAGCAGTGAAAGGGGTCGGGGGGGCTATGGCTACACCTTC. Translating gives CASSERGRGGYGYTF.

V and J are TRBV2 and TRBJ1-6; the D gene is possibly TRBD1 (5 bases). The germline V and J ends were trimmed by 2 bases and 8 bases, with 10 bases remaining between them. The V gene's germline CDR1 is SNHLY and CDR2 FYNNEI. This CDR3 is 14 amino acids long. The CDR3, as DNA: TGTGCCAGCAGTGAAACAATCAGGGATTCACCCCTCCACTTT. This sequence encodes CASSETIRDSPLHF.